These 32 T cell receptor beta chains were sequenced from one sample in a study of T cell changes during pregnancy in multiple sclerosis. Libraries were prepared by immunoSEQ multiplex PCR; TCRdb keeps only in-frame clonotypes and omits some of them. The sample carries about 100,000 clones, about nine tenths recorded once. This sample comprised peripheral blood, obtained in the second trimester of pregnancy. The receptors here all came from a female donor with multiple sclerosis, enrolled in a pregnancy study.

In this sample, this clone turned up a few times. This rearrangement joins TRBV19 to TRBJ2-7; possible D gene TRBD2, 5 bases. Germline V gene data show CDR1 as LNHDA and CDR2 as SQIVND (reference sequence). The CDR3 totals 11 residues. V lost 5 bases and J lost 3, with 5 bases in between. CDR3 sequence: CASSGSYEQYF. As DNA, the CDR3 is TGTGCCAGTAGTGGGAGCTACGAGCAGTACTTC.

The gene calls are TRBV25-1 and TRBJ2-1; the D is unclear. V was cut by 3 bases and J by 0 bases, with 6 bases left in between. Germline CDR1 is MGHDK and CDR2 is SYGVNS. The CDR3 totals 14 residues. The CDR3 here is CASSDFSSYNEQFF. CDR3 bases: TGTGCCAGCAGTGACTTCAGCTCCTACAATGAGCAGTTCTTC.

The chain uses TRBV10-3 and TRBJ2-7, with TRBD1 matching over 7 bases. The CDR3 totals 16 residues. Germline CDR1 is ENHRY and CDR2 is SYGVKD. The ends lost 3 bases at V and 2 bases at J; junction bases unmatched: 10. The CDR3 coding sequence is TGTGCCATCAGTGATGCGGTAACAGGGGTCACCTACGAGCAGTACTTC. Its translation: CAISDAVTGVTYEQYF.

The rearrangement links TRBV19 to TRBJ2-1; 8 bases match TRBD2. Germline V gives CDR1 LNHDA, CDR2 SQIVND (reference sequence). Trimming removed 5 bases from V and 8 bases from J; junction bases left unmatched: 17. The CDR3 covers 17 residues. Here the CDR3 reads CASSFRGAGLVRDEQFF. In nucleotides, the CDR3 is TGTGCCAGTAGTTTTCGGGGGGCGGGACTAGTTCGTGATGAGCAGTTCTTC.

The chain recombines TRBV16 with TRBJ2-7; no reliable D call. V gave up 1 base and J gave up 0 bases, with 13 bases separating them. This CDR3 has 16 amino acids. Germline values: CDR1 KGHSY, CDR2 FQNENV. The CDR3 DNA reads TGTGCCAGCAGCCAATTCGGCAGCGCCCACTCCTACGAGCAGTACTTC. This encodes CASSQFGSAHSYEQYF.

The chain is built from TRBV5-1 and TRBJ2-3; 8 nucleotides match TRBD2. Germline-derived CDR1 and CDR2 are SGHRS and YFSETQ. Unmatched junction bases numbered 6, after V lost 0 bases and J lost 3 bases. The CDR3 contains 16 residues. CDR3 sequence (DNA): TGCGCCAGCAGCTTGGCCGGGACTAGTATTACAGATACGCAGTATTTT. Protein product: CASSLAGTSITDTQYF.

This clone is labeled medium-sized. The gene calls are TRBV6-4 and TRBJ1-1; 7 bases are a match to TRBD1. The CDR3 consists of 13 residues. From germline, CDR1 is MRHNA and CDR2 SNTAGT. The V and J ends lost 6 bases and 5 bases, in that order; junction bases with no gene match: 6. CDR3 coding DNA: TGTGCCAGCAGCCCCGGGACAGAGACTGAAGCTTTCTTT. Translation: CASSPGTETEAFF.

This chain's CDR3 is CAIRTGEDQPQHF. The CDR3 bases are TGTGCCATTCGGACAGGGGAAGATCAGCCCCAGCATTTT. The rearrangement links TRBV2 to TRBJ1-5; 9 bases map to TRBD1. Losses at the gene ends were 10 bases for V and 5 bases for J; bases not matched to a gene: 6. CDR1 and CDR2 from the germline V gene are SNHLY and FYNNEI. This CDR3 has 13 amino acids.

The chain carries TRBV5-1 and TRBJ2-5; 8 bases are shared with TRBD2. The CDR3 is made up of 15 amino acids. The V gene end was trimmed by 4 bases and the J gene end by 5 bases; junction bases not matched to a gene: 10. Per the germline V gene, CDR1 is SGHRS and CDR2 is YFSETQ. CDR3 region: CASSPAGASFETQYF. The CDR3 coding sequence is TGCGCCAGCAGCCCAGCGGGAGCTAGTTTTGAGACCCAGTACTTC.

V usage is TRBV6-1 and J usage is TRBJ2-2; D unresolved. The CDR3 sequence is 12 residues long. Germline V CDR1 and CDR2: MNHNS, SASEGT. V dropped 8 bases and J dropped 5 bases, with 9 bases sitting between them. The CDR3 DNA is TGTGCCAGCTCTACGGTAACCGGGGAGCTGTTTTTT. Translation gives CASSTVTGELFF.

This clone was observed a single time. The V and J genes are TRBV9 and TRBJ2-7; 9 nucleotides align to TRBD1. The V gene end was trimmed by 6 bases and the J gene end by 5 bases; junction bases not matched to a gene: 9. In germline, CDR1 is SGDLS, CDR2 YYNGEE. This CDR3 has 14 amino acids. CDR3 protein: CASTAGTGINEQYF. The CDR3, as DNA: TGTGCCAGCACCGCCGGGACAGGGATCAACGAGCAGTACTTC.

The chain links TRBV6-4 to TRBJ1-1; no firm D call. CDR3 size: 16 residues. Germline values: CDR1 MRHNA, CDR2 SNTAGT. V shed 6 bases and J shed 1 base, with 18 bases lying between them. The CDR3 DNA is TGTGCCAGCAGGGTAAGGGAAGGTGGAGGGAACACTGAAGCTTTCTTT. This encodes CASRVREGGGNTEAFF.

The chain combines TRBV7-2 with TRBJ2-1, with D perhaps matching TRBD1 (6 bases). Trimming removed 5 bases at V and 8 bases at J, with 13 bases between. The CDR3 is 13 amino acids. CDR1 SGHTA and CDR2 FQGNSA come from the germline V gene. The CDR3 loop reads CASSRDRSDEQFF. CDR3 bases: TGTGCCAGCAGCCGTGACAGGTCTGATGAGCAGTTCTTC.

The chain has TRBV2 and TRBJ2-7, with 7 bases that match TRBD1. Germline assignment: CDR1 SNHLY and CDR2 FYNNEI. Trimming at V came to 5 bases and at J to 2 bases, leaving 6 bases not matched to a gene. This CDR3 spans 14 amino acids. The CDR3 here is CASSQRTGAYEQYF. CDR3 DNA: TGTGCCAGCAGTCAAAGGACAGGAGCCTACGAGCAGTACTTC.

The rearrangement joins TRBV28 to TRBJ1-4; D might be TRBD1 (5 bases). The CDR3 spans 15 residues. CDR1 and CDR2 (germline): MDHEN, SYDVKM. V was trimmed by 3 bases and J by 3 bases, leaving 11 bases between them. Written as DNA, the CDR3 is TGTGCCAGCAGTTTTTTAGGGGCGGCTAATGAAAAACTGTTTTTT. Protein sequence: CASSFLGAANEKLFF.

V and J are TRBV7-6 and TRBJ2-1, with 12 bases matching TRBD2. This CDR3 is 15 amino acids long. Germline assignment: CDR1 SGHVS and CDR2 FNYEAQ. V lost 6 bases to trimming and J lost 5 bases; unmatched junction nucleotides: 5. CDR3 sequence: CASSLAGGPNNEQFF. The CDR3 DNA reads TGTGCCAGCAGTCTAGCGGGAGGGCCCAACAATGAGCAGTTCTTC. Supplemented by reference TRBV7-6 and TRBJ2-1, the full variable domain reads GAGVSQSPRYKVTKRGQDVALRCDPISGHVSLYWYRQALGQGPEFLTYFNYEAQQDKSGLPNDRFSAERPEGSISTLTIQRTEQRDSAMYRCASSLAGGPNNEQFFGPGTRLTVL.

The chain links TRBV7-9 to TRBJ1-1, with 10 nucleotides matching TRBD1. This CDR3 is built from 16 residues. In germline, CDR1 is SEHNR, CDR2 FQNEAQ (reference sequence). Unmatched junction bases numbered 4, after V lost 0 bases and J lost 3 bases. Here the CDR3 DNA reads TGTGCCAGCAGCTTAGCCTCCGGGACAGGGGACACTGAAGCTTTCTTT. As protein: CASSLASGTGDTEAFF.

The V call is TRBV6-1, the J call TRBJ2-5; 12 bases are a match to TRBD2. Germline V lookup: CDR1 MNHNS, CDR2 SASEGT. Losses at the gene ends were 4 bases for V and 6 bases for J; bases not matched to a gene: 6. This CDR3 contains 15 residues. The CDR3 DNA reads TGTGCCAGCAGTGGACTAGCGGGAGTCGGAAAGACCCAGTACTTC. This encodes CASSGLAGVGKTQYF.

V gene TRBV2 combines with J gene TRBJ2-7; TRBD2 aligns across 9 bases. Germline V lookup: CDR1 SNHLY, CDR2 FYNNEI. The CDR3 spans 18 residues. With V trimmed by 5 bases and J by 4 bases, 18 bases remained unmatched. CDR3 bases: TGTGCCAGCAGTACCCGGCAGGACCCCGGGACTAGCCTATACGAGCAGTACTTC. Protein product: CASSTRQDPGTSLYEQYF. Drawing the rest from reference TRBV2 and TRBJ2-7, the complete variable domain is EPEVTQTPSHQVTQMGQEVILRCVPISNHLYFYWYRQILGQKVEFLVSFYNNEISEKSEIFDDQFSVERPDGSNFTLKIRSTKLEDSAMYFCASSTRQDPGTSLYEQYFGPGTRLTVT.

CDR3 sequence: CASSDQGSTGELFF. As DNA, the CDR3 is TGTGCCAGCAGTGACCAGGGGAGCACCGGGGAGCTGTTTTTT. This chain uses TRBV25-1 with TRBJ2-2; weak D call: TRBD1 (6 bases). From germline, CDR1 is MGHDK and CDR2 SYGVNS. The V and J ends lost 3 bases and 4 bases respectively, with 9 bases between them. The length of the CDR3 is 14 residues.

In DNA form, the CDR3 reads TGTGCCAGCAGTCAGCACAGGGCAGACGAGCAGTACTTC. Translated: CASSQHRADEQYF. The chain employs TRBV28 and TRBJ2-7; a possible D gene is TRBD1 (6 bases). Germline CDR1 and CDR2: MDHEN and SYDVKM. This CDR3 is built from 13 residues. V gave up 5 bases and J gave up 5 bases, with 13 bases separating them.

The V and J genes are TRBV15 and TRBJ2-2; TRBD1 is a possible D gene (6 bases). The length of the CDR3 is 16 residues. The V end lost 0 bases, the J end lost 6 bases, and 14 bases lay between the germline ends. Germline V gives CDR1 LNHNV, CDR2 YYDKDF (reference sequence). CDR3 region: CATSRDLQGTSGELFF. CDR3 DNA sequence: TGTGCCACCAGCAGAGATCTCCAGGGGACGTCCGGGGAGCTGTTTTTT.

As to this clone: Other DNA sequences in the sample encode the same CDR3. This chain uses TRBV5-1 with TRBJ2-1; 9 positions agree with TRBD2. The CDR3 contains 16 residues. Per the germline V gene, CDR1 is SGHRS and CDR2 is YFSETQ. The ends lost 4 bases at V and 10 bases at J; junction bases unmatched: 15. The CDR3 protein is CASSLLGAGGPREQFF. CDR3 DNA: TGCGCCAGCAGCCTACTTGGGGCGGGAGGGCCGAGGGAGCAGTTCTTC. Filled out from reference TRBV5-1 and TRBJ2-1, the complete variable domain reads KAGVTQTPRYLIKTRGQQVTLSCSPISGHRSVSWYQQTPGQGLQFLFEYFSETQRNKGNFPGRFSGRQFSNSRSEMNVSTLELGDSALYLCASSLLGAGGPREQFFGPGTRLTVL.

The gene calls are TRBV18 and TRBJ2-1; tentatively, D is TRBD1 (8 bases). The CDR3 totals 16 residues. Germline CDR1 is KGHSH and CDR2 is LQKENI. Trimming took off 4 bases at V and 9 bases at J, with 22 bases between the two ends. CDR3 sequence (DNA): TGTGCCAGCTCACTCAAGGAACAGGGGGGGTCCAGTGAGCAGTTCTTC. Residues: CASSLKEQGGSSEQFF.

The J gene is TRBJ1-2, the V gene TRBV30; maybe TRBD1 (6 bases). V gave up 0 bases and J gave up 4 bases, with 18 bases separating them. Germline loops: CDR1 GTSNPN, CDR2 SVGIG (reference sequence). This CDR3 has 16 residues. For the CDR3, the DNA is TGTGCCTGGAGTGTGTCTATGGGGCAGGGGAGCTATGGCTACACCTTC. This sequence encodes CAWSVSMGQGSYGYTF.

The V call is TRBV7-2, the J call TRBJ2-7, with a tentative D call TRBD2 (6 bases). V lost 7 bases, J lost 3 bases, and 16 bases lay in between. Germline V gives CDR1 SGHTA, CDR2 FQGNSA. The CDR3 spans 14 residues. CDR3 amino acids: CASTLVGGGYEQYF. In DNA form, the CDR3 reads TGTGCCAGCACCCTAGTGGGGGGAGGCTACGAGCAGTACTTC.

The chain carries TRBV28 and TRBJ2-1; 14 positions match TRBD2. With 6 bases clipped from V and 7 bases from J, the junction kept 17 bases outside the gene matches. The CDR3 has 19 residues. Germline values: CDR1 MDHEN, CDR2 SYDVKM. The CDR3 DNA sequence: TGTGCCAGCAGATCTCCACCTGAGGGACTAGCGGGAGTTAGGAATGAGCAGTTCTTC. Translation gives CASRSPPEGLAGVRNEQFF.

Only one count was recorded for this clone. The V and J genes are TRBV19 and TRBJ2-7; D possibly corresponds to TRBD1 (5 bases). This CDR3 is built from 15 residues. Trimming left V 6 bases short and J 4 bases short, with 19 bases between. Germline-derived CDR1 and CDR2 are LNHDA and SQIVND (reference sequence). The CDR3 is CASSSQGGRVYEQYF. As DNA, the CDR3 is TGTGCCAGTAGCTCGCAGGGCGGCCGGGTATACGAGCAGTACTTC.

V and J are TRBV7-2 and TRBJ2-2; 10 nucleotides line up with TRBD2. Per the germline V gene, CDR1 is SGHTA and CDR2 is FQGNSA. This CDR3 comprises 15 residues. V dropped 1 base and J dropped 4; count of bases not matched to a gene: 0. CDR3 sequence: CASSLGTSGTGELFF. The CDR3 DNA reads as TGTGCCAGCAGCTTAGGGACTAGCGGCACCGGGGAGCTGTTTTTT. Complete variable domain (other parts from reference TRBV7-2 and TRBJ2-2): GAGVSQSPSNKVTEKGKDVELRCDPISGHTALYWYRQSLGQGLEFLIYFQGNSAPDKSGLPSDRFSAERTGGSVSTLTIQRTQQEDSAVYLCASSLGTSGTGELFFGEGSRLTVL.

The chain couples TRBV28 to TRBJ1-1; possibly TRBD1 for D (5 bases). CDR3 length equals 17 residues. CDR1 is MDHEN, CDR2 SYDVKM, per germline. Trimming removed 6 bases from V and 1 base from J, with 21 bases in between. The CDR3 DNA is TGTGCCAGCAGCCCGACCGCGGGGGTGTCGGGGAACACTGAAGCTTTCTTT. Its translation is CASSPTAGVSGNTEAFF. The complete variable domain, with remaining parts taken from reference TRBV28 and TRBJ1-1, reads DVKVTQSSRYLVKRTGEKVFLECVQDMDHENMFWYRQDPGLGLRLIYFSYDVKMKEKGDIPEGYSVSREKKERFSLILESASTNQTSMYLCASSPTAGVSGNTEAFFGQGTRLTVV.

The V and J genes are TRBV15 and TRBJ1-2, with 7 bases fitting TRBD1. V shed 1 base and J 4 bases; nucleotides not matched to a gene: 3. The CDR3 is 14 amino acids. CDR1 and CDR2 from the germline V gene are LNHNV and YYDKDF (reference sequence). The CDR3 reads CATSRGGDSYGYTF. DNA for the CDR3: TGTGCCACCAGCAGAGGAGGGGACAGCTATGGCTACACCTTC.

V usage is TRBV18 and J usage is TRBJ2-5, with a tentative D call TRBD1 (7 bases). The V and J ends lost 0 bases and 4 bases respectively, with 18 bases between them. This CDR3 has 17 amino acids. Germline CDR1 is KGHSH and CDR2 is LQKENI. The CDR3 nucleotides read TGTGCCAGCTCACCACCCCGCGGACAGGAGGGTTTAGAGACCCAGTACTTC. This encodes CASSPPRGQEGLETQYF.